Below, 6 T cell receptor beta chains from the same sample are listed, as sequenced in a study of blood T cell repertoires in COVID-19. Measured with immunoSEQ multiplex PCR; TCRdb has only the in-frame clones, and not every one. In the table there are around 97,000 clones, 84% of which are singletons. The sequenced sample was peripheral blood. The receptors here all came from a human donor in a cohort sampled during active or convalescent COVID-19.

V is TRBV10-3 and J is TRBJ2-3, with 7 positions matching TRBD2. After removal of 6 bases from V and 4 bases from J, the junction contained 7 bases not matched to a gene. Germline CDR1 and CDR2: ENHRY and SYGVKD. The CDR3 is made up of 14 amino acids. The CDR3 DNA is TGTGCCATCAGGCAGCGGGGCGGATCAGATACGCAGTATTTT. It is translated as CAIRQRGGSDTQYF.

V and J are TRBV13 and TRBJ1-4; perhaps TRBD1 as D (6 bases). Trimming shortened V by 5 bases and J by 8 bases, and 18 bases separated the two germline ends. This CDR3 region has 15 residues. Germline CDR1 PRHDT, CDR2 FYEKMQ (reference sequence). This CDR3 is CASSTGQLRREKLFF. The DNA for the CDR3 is TGTGCCAGCAGCACTGGACAGTTGCGTAGGGAAAAACTGTTTTTT.

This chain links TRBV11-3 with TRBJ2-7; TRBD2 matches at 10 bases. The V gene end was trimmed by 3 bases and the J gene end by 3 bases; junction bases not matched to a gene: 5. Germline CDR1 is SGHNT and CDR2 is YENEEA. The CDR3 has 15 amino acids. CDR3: CASSFSGGAFYEQYF. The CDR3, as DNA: TGTGCCAGCAGCTTCAGCGGGGGGGCCTTCTACGAGCAGTACTTC.

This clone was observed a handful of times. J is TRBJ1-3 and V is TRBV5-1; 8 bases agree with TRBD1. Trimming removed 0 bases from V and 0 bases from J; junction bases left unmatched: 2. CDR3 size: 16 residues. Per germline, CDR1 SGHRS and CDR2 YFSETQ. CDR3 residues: CASSLATGGSGNTIYF. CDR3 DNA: TGCGCCAGCAGCTTGGCCACAGGGGGCTCTGGAAACACCATATATTTT.

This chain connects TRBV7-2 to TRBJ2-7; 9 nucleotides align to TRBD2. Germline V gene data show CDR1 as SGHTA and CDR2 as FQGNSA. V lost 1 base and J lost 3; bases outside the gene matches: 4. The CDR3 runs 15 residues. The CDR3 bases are TGTGCCAGCAGCTTAGAAGGCGGGGGGGTCTACGAGCAGTACTTC. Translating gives CASSLEGGGVYEQYF.

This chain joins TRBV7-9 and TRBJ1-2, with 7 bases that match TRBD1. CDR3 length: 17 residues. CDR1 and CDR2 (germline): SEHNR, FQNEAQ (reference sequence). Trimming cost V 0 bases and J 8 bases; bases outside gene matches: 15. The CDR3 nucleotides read TGTGCCAGCAGCTTAGCTGGTACAGGGGCCTTTGGAGTAGGCTACACCTTC. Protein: CASSLAGTGAFGVGYTF.